These 22 T cell receptor beta chains share one sample of origin, sequenced in a study of cytomegalovirus exposure and HLA in healthy donors listed by TCRdb under 2017. To prepare the library, the immunoSEQ multiplex PCR assay was applied. A mixture of 60 forward primers for TCR Vbeta segments and 13 reverse primers for TCR Jbeta segments was used in the multiplex PCR. The table was pulled from immuneACCESS by TCRdb, which kept in-frame rearrangements only. Such tables lose some clones; where checked, under half of the loss comes from unresolved V genes, and the rest has no known cause. The sample records under 200,000 clones, 75% to 90% of which are singletons. The ten largest clonotypes hold more than 0.75% of the sample. Material for sequencing was PBMCs. The receptor source for this set is a girl aged 2 to 9 in good health and CMV-seropositive.

V gene TRBV5-1 combines with J gene TRBJ2-5, with 7 bases fitting TRBD2. The CDR3 loop spans 14 amino acids. After removal of 5 bases from V and 5 bases from J, the junction contained 9 bases not matched to a gene. Germline V CDR1 and CDR2: SGHRS, YFSETQ. The CDR3 here is CASRPWEGRETQYF. In DNA, the CDR3 is TGCGCCAGCAGACCGTGGGAGGGCCGGGAGACCCAGTACTTC.

The chain uses TRBV7-3 and TRBJ2-2; D unresolved. Germline V gives CDR1 SGHTA, CDR2 FQGTGA. This CDR3 is 11 amino acids long. V lost 10 bases and J 3 bases, leaving 6 bases between the germline ends. CDR3 residues: CAIRDTGELFF. CDR3 bases: TGTGCCATCCGAGACACCGGGGAGCTGTTTTTT. The variable domain in full, with the rest retrieved from reference TRBV7-3 and TRBJ2-2, is GAGVSQTPSNKVTEKGKYVELRCDPISGHTALYWYRQSLGQGPEFLIYFQGTGAADDSGLPNDRFFAVRPEGSVSTLKIQRTERGDSAVYLCAIRDTGELFFGEGSRLTVL.

The chain links TRBV30 to TRBJ2-2; 7 nucleotides match TRBD2. With 5 bases clipped from V and 0 bases from J, the junction kept 9 bases outside the gene matches. The CDR3 loop spans 16 amino acids. The germline CDR1 and CDR2 sequences are GTSNPN and SVGIG (reference sequence). DNA for the CDR3: TGTGCCTGGTGTCTACTAGCGCGTACGAACACCGGGGAGCTGTTTTTT. It codes for CAWCLLARTNTGELFF.

This chain uses TRBV6-1 with TRBJ2-7, with 9 nucleotides matching TRBD1. Germline lookup yields CDR1 MNHNS and CDR2 SASEGT. Trimming removed 4 bases from V and 2 bases from J; junction bases left unmatched: 6. This CDR3 region has 15 residues. The CDR3 bases are TGTGCCAGCAGTGTCGGACAGGGGATCGCCTACGAGCAGTACTTC. Translated: CASSVGQGIAYEQYF.

The V call is TRBV5-8, the J call TRBJ2-7; no reliable D call. This CDR3 region has 8 residues. Trimming took off 2 bases at V and 11 bases at J, with 2 bases between the two ends. Germline CDR1 reads SGHTS; CDR2 reads YDEGEE. CDR3 DNA sequence: TGTGCCAGCAGCTTCAAGTACTTC. This gives the protein CASSFKYF.

The chain has TRBV21-1 and TRBJ1-5; the DNA was not compared with TRBD1, the D call given in the table. TRBV21-1 is given as a pseudogene. The CDR3 is made up of 16 amino acids. The CDR3 region is CASSKTPGQGGQPQHF. The CDR3 region has the DNA TGTGCCAGCAGCAAAACTCCGGGACAGGGGGGTCAGCCCCAGCATTTT.

The V and J genes are TRBV7-8 and TRBJ2-3; perhaps TRBD2 as D (6 bases). The V end was cut by 1 base, the J end by 2 bases, with 7 bases between. CDR1 and CDR2 from the germline V gene are SGHVS and FQNEAQ. The length of the CDR3 is 14 residues. The CDR3: CASSLEDYTDTQYF. CDR3 nucleotide sequence: TGTGCCAGCAGCTTAGAGGACTACACAGATACGCAGTATTTT.

The gene calls are TRBV2 and TRBJ2-1, with 11 nucleotides matching TRBD2. Unmatched junction bases numbered 5, after V lost 8 bases and J lost 8 bases. In germline, CDR1 is SNHLY, CDR2 FYNNEI. The CDR3 loop spans 13 amino acids. The CDR3 nucleotides read TGTGCCAGCTCTCTAGCGGGAGGAGATGAGCAGTTCTTC. This gives the protein CASSLAGGDEQFF. The full variable domain, completed using reference TRBV2 and TRBJ2-1, is EPEVTQTPSHQVTQMGQEVILRCVPISNHLYFYWYRQILGQKVEFLVSFYNNEISEKSEIFDDQFSVERPDGSNFTLKIRSTKLEDSAMYFCASSLAGGDEQFFGPGTRLTVL.

The chain is built from TRBV5-1 and TRBJ2-7, with 8 bases fitting TRBD2. The CDR3 totals 16 residues. CDR1 and CDR2 (germline): SGHRS, YFSETQ. The junction had 6 bases not matched to a gene; V was cut back by 0 bases and J by 1 base. CDR3 amino acids: CASSLAKRESSYEQYF. The DNA of the CDR3 is TGCGCCAGCAGCTTGGCCAAGCGGGAGAGTTCCTACGAGCAGTACTTC.

This rearrangement joins TRBV10-1 to TRBJ2-1, with 13 bases fitting TRBD2. With 4 bases clipped from V and 3 bases from J, the junction kept 6 bases outside the gene matches. CDR1 is WNHNN and CDR2 is SYGVQD in the germline V gene (reference sequence). The CDR3 has 17 amino acids. CDR3 sequence (DNA): TGCGCCAGCAGTGGGGGACTAGCGGGAACTAACTACAATGAGCAGTTCTTC. It specifies CASSGGLAGTNYNEQFF.

A remark on this clone: Other nucleotide sequences in the sample specify the same CDR3. This rearrangement joins TRBV6-5 to TRBJ1-5; a possible D gene is TRBD1 (6 bases). The CDR3 extends over 13 amino acids. Between the trimmed V and J ends, which lost 6 bases and 2 bases, there was a span of 8 bases. Germline values: CDR1 MNHEY, CDR2 SVGAGI. The CDR3 spells CASRRTGNQPQHF. The CDR3 region has the DNA TGTGCCAGCAGGCGGACAGGCAATCAGCCCCAGCATTTT.

The chain combines TRBV5-1 with TRBJ1-1; perhaps TRBD1 as D (5 bases). There are 12 residues in the CDR3. V shed 2 bases and J shed 6 bases, with 8 bases lying between them. Germline loops: CDR1 SGHRS, CDR2 YFSETQ. The CDR3 DNA reads TGCGCCAGCAGCTTCATAGGGGCTGAAGCTTTCTTT. This sequence encodes CASSFIGAEAFF.

The chain carries TRBV18 and TRBJ1-1; D gene uncertain. Per the germline V gene, CDR1 is KGHSH and CDR2 is LQKENI. V was cut by 5 bases and J by 6 bases, with 16 bases left in between. The CDR3 has 14 residues. The CDR3 nucleotides read TGTGCCAGCTCATTCGCGGGCGTCGGGGCTGAAGCTTTCTTT. Translation: CASSFAGVGAEAFF.

The chain employs TRBV6-1 and TRBJ1-4; D not resolved. Deletions cut 2 bases from V and 7 bases from J, with 17 bases between. In germline, CDR1 is MNHNS, CDR2 SASEGT. The CDR3 covers 16 residues. The CDR3 sequence is CASSERVRGVFEKLFF. CDR3 DNA: TGTGCCAGCAGTGAACGGGTGCGCGGGGTGTTTGAAAAACTGTTTTTT.

This clone was observed a single time. This rearrangement joins TRBV7-6 to TRBJ1-3; D is unclear. The CDR3 spans 11 residues. Trimming removed 10 bases at V and 1 base at J, with 5 bases between. Per the germline V gene, CDR1 is SGHVS and CDR2 is FNYEAQ. The CDR3 DNA sequence: TGTGCCATCTCGTCTGGAAACACCATATATTTT. Translated, it gives CAISSGNTIYF. The variable domain in full, completed from reference TRBV7-6 and TRBJ1-3, reads GAGVSQSPRYKVTKRGQDVALRCDPISGHVSLYWYRQALGQGPEFLTYFNYEAQQDKSGLPNDRFSAERPEGSISTLTIQRTEQRDSAMYRCAISSGNTIYFGEGSWLTVV.

Only a few counts were recorded for this clone. The chain combines TRBV5-4 with TRBJ2-5, with TRBD2 identical over 7 bases. Losses at the gene ends were 4 bases for V and 3 bases for J; bases not matched to a gene: 6. This CDR3 is built from 14 residues. The germline V gene has CDR1 SGHNT and CDR2 YYREEE (reference sequence). For the CDR3, the DNA is TGTGCCAGCAGCCCCGAAGGGAGGGAAGAGACCCAGTACTTC. It translates to CASSPEGREETQYF.

This clone was seen only a few times. The chain combines TRBV5-1 with TRBJ2-2; D is possibly TRBD1 (6 bases). V gave up 1 base and J gave up 7 bases, with 20 bases separating them. CDR3 length: 17 amino acids. The germline V gene encodes CDR1 SGHRS and CDR2 YFSETQ. CDR3 coding DNA: TGCGCCAGCAGCTTGCGAGGGACAACCCGTCCTGGCGGGGAGCTGTTTTTT. Encoded protein: CASSLRGTTRPGGELFF. The full variable domain, completed using reference TRBV5-1 and TRBJ2-2, is KAGVTQTPRYLIKTRGQQVTLSCSPISGHRSVSWYQQTPGQGLQFLFEYFSETQRNKGNFPGRFSGRQFSNSRSEMNVSTLELGDSALYLCASSLRGTTRPGGELFFGEGSRLTVL.

The chain employs TRBV20-1 and TRBJ1-5; TRBD1 might be the D (6 bases). Germline assignment: CDR1 DFQATT and CDR2 SNEGSKA (reference sequence). V lost 5 bases and J lost 9, with 11 bases in between. The CDR3 is 11 residues long. CDR3 sequence reads: CSAAQGRPQHF. In DNA form, the CDR3 reads TGCAGTGCTGCGCAGGGGAGGCCCCAGCATTTT.

The chain combines TRBV30 with TRBJ1-5; 7 positions agree with TRBD1. Per the germline V gene, CDR1 is GTSNPN and CDR2 is SVGIG (reference sequence). The CDR3 has 14 residues. The trim removed 4 bases at V and 6 bases at J, leaving 9 bases unmatched. CDR3 nucleotides: TGTGCCTGGAACGACAGGGCACGGGGTCAGCCCCAGCATTTT. Translation: CAWNDRARGQPQHF. The full variable domain, with the rest looked up from reference TRBV30 and TRBJ1-5, is SQTIHQWPATLVQPVGSPLSLECTVEGTSNPNLYWYRQAAGRGLQLLFYSVGIGQISSEVPQNLSASRPQDRQFILSSKKLLLSDSGFYLCAWNDRARGQPQHFGDGTRLSIL.

The CDR3 loop reads CASSTDTAVLRNEKLFF. As DNA, the CDR3 is TGTGCCAGCAGCACGGACACCGCGGTTCTCCGTAATGAAAAACTGTTTTTT. V gene TRBV5-4 combines with J gene TRBJ1-4; tentatively, D is TRBD1 (5 bases). Looked up from germline, CDR1 is SGHNT and CDR2 is YYREEE (reference sequence). The V end lost 4 bases, the J end lost 4 bases, and 20 bases lay between the germline ends. The CDR3 is made up of 17 amino acids.

The chain uses TRBV10-2 and TRBJ2-1; 10 bases match TRBD2. The CDR3 length is 14 residues. The V segment lost 6 bases and the J segment 6 bases; nucleotides outside the gene matches: 5. Germline loops: CDR1 WSHSY, CDR2 SAAADI. The CDR3 region is CASRLAGNSNEQFF. The DNA for the CDR3 is TGCGCCAGCAGACTAGCGGGAAATAGCAATGAGCAGTTCTTC.

The chain employs TRBV6-1 and TRBJ2-7; no clear D gene. From germline, CDR1 is MNHNS and CDR2 SASEGT. CDR3 length equals 13 residues. V lost 7 bases, J lost 2 bases, and 12 bases lay in between. The CDR3 sequence is CASTRPGTYEQYF. CDR3 bases: TGTGCCAGCACCAGGCCAGGAACCTACGAGCAGTACTTC.